These 24 T cell receptor beta chains share one sample of origin, sequenced in a study of T cells in women clearing cervical HPV infection listed by TCRdb under 2018. Libraries came from the immunoSEQ multiplex PCR assay. The source is immuneACCESS, and TCRdb retained only in-frame sequences with V and J called. Part of the clones is not carried over; for the studies checked, unresolved V genes explain less than half of this, and the remainder is unexplained. The table of this sample itemizes over 30,000 clones. The ten largest clones capture 7% to 7.5% of the sample. The material sequenced was blood buffy coat. These receptors came from a woman aged 18-70 years with a cervical HPV16 infection that either progressed to CIN3+ or cleared (not recorded which).

Note on this clone: The CDR3 extends 3 residues past the end of the read, so its final part is completed from the germline J gene. V usage is TRBV7-8 and J usage is TRBJ1-1; tentatively, D is TRBD1 (6 bases). The germline gives CDR1 SGHVS, CDR2 FQNEAQ. The CDR3 has 13 amino acids. Trimming removed 6 bases from V and 4 bases from J, with 12 bases in between. CDR3 sequence reads: CASRDKQGTEAFF. CDR3 DNA (partial): TGTGCCAGCAGGGATAAACAGGGCACTGAA.

Notes on this clone: Read coverage stops 3 residues before the CDR3 terminus; the germline J gene supplies the remainder. The V call is TRBV5-6, the J call TRBJ2-3, with D perhaps matching TRBD2 (5 bases). Germline V gene sequence: CDR1 SGHDT, CDR2 YYEEEE. V was cut by 2 bases and J by 4 bases, with 11 bases left in between. The CDR3 sequence is 14 residues long. The covered CDR3 bases are TGTGCCAGCAGCTTCGACTATGGCGCAGATACG. Its protein product is CASSFDYGADT. The whole CDR3 sequence is CASSFDYGADTQYF.

Concerning this clone: The sequenced fragment ends 3 residues before the CDR3 boundary, so the rest is inferred from the germline J gene. The chain couples TRBV20-1 to TRBJ2-7; tentatively, D is TRBD1 (5 bases). V lost 6 bases, J lost 2 bases, and 11 bases lay in between. The length of the CDR3 is 12 residues. In germline, CDR1 is DFQATT, CDR2 SNEGSKA (reference sequence). The CDR3 reads CSAGQTPYEQYF. CDR3 bases read: TGCAGTGCCGGACAAACCCCCTACGAG.

On this clone: The read terminates 3 residues before the CDR3 end, so the remaining end is supplied by the germline J gene. This chain links TRBV18 with TRBJ1-2; D might be TRBD1 (5 bases). CDR1 and CDR2 from the germline V gene are KGHSH and LQKENI. CDR3 length: 15 residues. The V and J ends lost 2 bases and 4 bases respectively, with 14 bases between them. The CDR3 DNA, read in part, is TGTGCCAGCTCACCATATGCGGGGGTGGGCTATGGC. It translates to CASSPYAGVGYG. The CDR3 in full is CASSPYAGVGYGYTF.

In the case of this clone: Coverage ceases 3 residues before the CDR3 finishes, and the germline J gene fills in the end. V usage is TRBV29-1 and J usage is TRBJ1-3; the match to TRBD1 covers 10 bases. Germline V gene data show CDR1 as SQVTM and CDR2 as ANQGSEA. This CDR3 is built from 14 residues. Losses at the gene ends were 6 bases for V and 3 bases for J; bases not matched to a gene: 5. CDR3 residues: CSVTGTGVGNTIYF. The sequenced CDR3 bases are TGCAGCGTAACCGGGACAGGGGTTGGAAACACC.

With regard to this clone: The missing CDR3 end, 3 residues past where the read stops, is filled in from the germline J gene. The J gene is TRBJ2-3, the V gene TRBV19; TRBD1 matches 7 bases. The CDR3 sequence is 14 residues long. J gave up 5 bases and V 5 bases, and 7 bases lay outside the gene matches. Germline values: CDR1 LNHDA, CDR2 SQIVND (reference sequence). The DNA read from the CDR3 is TGTGCCAGTAGTCCACGACAGGGCGGAGATACG. It is translated as CASSPRQGGDT. In full, the CDR3 reads CASSPRQGGDTQYF.

As for this clone: The sequenced fragment ends 3 residues before the CDR3 boundary, so the rest is inferred from the germline J gene. V gene TRBV10-1 combines with J gene TRBJ2-4; possibly TRBD2 for D (5 bases). The germline V gene has CDR1 WNHNN and CDR2 SYGVQD (reference sequence). The V gene lost 4 bases and the J gene lost 0 bases, with 19 bases spanning the gap. The CDR3 totals 18 residues. The CDR3 sequence: CASSALEERGIAKNIQYF. CDR3 DNA, as far as it was read: TGCGCCAGCAGTGCTCTAGAAGAACGGGGTATAGCCAAAAACATT.

To note about this clone: The read terminates 3 residues before the CDR3 end, so the remaining end is supplied by the germline J gene. The V call is TRBV18, the J call TRBJ2-1, with a weak D call TRBD1 (5 bases). CDR3 length equals 16 residues. The germline V gene encodes CDR1 KGHSH and CDR2 LQKENI. V was trimmed by 1 base and J by 0 bases, leaving 10 bases between them. The CDR3 is CASSPRQTSSYNEQFF. The sequenced part of the CDR3 DNA is TGTGCCAGCTCACCACGACAGACGAGCTCCTACAATGAG.

On this clone itself: The observed sequence ends 3 residues before the CDR3 terminus, with the missing tail filled in from the germline J gene. The V and J genes are TRBV7-9 and TRBJ1-5, with D possibly being TRBD1 (5 bases). Germline loops: CDR1 SEHNR, CDR2 FQNEAQ (reference sequence). The CDR3 has 14 residues. The V gene lost 10 bases and the J gene lost 4 bases, with 17 bases spanning the gap. CDR3 DNA, as far as it was read: TGTGCCACCCAGGTTGGGGGGGGAAATCAGCCC. This gives the protein CATQVGGGNQP. The CDR3 in its entirety is CATQVGGGNQPQHF.

A note on this clone: The CDR3 end is not reached by the read, which stops 3 residues before it; the germline J gene fills it in. The genes are TRBV7-2 and TRBJ2-4; D might be TRBD1 (6 bases). Deletions cut 7 bases from V and 9 bases from J, with 16 bases between. The CDR3 length is 13 residues. Germline CDR1 reads SGHTA; CDR2 reads FQGNSA. The part of the CDR3 DNA that was read is TGTGCCAGCACCGCACAGGGCTCTGGCATT. It translates to CASTAQGSGI. The whole CDR3 region reads CASTAQGSGIQYF.

On this clone itself: The CDR3 end lies 3 residues beyond the end of the read and is filled in from the germline J gene. The chain links TRBV19 to TRBJ1-1, with D hard to call. CDR1 and CDR2 (germline): LNHDA, SQIVND (reference sequence). The V end was cut by 3 bases, the J end by 4 bases, with 12 bases between. The CDR3 has 14 amino acids. CDR3 in amino acids: CASSMQEGSTEAFF. CDR3 DNA, as far as it was read: TGTGCCAGTAGTATGCAAGAGGGTAGCACTGAA.

On this clone itself: The read falls 3 residues short of the CDR3 end, and the missing part is taken from the germline J gene. The chain uses TRBV4-1 and TRBJ1-5, with a tentative D call TRBD1 (5 bases). The CDR3 covers 15 residues. Germline assignment: CDR1 MGHRA and CDR2 YSYEKL. V lost 4 bases and J lost 5, with 15 bases in between. CDR3 DNA, as far as it was read: TGCGCCAGCAGCCGCCAAGGGAGGGGTGATCAGCCC. This translates into CASSRQGRGDQP. The full CDR3 is CASSRQGRGDQPQHF.

As for this clone: The CDR3 extends 3 residues past the end of the read, so its final part is completed from the germline J gene. The rearrangement joins TRBV12-3 or TRBV12-4 to TRBJ1-5; D may be TRBD1 (6 bases). Trimming removed 4 bases at V and 0 bases at J, with 10 bases between. The CDR3 is made up of 15 amino acids. The DNA read from the CDR3 is TGTGCCAGCAGTTCGACAGGAGATAGCAATCAGCCC. Translated, it gives CASSSTGDSNQP. The complete CDR3 protein is CASSSTGDSNQPQHF.

Points on this clone: Read coverage stops 3 residues before the CDR3 terminus; the germline J gene supplies the remainder. V usage is TRBV19 and J usage is TRBJ2-4, with 10 positions matching TRBD1. The germline gives CDR1 LNHDA, CDR2 SQIVND (reference sequence). The CDR3 length is 14 residues. CDR3 DNA (partial): TGTGCCAGTATAAGGACAGGGGGGACCTATGGT. Its protein is CASIRTGGTYG. The whole CDR3 sequence is CASIRTGGTYGQYF.

Concerning this clone itself: The read is 3 residues too short to cover the CDR3 end, so that end is filled in from the germline J gene. This chain links TRBV5-1 with TRBJ2-3; D might be TRBD1 (5 bases). The V gene's germline CDR1 is SGHRS and CDR2 YFSETQ. V dropped 6 bases and J dropped 5 bases, with 13 bases sitting between them. This CDR3 contains 13 residues. The CDR3 DNA, read in part, is TGCGCCAGCACCCAAGCAGGGATAGATACG. Protein product: CASTQAGIDT. The whole CDR3 region reads CASTQAGIDTQYF.

A word on this clone: Coverage ceases 3 residues before the CDR3 finishes, and the germline J gene fills in the end. V usage is TRBV7-9 and J usage is TRBJ1-6; D is undetermined. The CDR3 has 15 amino acids. V shed 2 bases and J shed 7 bases, with 12 bases lying between them. Germline V gives CDR1 SEHNR, CDR2 FQNEAQ (reference sequence). The CDR3 here is CASSLLRVWNSPLHF. Partial CDR3 DNA: TGTGCCAGCAGCTTATTAAGGGTTTGGAATTCACCC. Supplemented by reference TRBV7-9 and TRBJ1-6, the full variable domain reads DTGVSQNPRHKITKRGQNVTFRCDPISEHNRLYWYRQTLGQGPEFLTYFQNEAQLEKSRLLSDRFSAERPKGSFSTLEIQRTEQGDSAMYLCASSLLRVWNSPLHFGNGTRLTVT.

About this clone: The read is 3 residues too short to cover the CDR3 end, so that end is filled in from the germline J gene. The gene calls are TRBV7-2 and TRBJ2-3; perhaps TRBD2 as D (6 bases). The V and J ends lost 3 bases and 2 bases respectively, with 6 bases between them. CDR3 size: 13 residues. Germline CDR1 reads SGHTA; CDR2 reads FQGNSA. Partial CDR3 DNA: TGTGCCAGCAGCTTGGACTACACAGATACG. Amino acid sequence: CASSLDYTDT. The whole CDR3 is CASSLDYTDTQYF.

As to this clone: The observed sequence ends 3 residues before the CDR3 terminus, with the missing tail filled in from the germline J gene. The genes are TRBV10-2 and TRBJ1-5; a weak D match, TRBD1 (6 bases). The V gene lost 6 bases and the J gene lost 5 bases, with 8 bases spanning the gap. Germline V gene lookup returns CDR1 WSHSY and CDR2 SAAADI. The CDR3 loop spans 12 amino acids. CDR3 residues: CASRDSHQPQHF. Partial CDR3 DNA: TGCGCCAGCAGGGACAGTCATCAGCCC.

Notes on this clone: Read coverage stops 3 residues before the CDR3 terminus; the germline J gene supplies the remainder. The chain is built from TRBV5-1 and TRBJ1-6, with 9 bases matching TRBD1. The CDR3 extends over 15 amino acids. Trimming at V came to 4 bases and at J to 6 bases, leaving 5 bases not matched to a gene. The V gene's germline CDR1 is SGHRS and CDR2 YFSETQ. This CDR3 is CASSPGTGTNSPLHF. The DNA read from the CDR3 is TGCGCCAGCAGCCCCGGGACAGGGACTAATTCACCC.

As regards this clone: The observed sequence ends 3 residues before the CDR3 terminus, with the missing tail filled in from the germline J gene. The chain links TRBV18 to TRBJ1-6, with D uncertain. V was cut by 2 bases and J by 3 bases, with 11 bases left in between. Germline V CDR1 and CDR2: KGHSH, LQKENI. This CDR3 has 16 amino acids. The CDR3 protein is CASSPEVQRYNSPLHF. The sequenced part of the CDR3 DNA is TGTGCCAGCTCACCAGAGGTGCAGCGCTATAATTCACCC.

The sequenced part of the CDR3 DNA is TGTGCCAGCAGCCTTGGAGGGGCAGATGGC. As protein: CASSLGGADG. The CDR3 in its entirety is CASSLGGADGYTF. The chain couples TRBV13 to TRBJ1-2, with a tentative D call TRBD1 (5 bases). The read ends 3 residues before the CDR3 terminus; that terminus is restored from the germline J gene. The CDR3 length is 13 residues. Germline values: CDR1 PRHDT, CDR2 FYEKMQ (reference sequence). V gave up 5 bases and J gave up 6 bases, with 13 bases separating them.

In the case of this clone: The read finishes 3 residues shy of the CDR3 end, and the germline J gene is used to complete it. The chain is built from TRBV3-1 (or the pseudogene TRBV3-2) and TRBJ1-4; D possibly corresponds to TRBD1 (6 bases). The CDR3 length is 16 residues. Germline V gene data show CDR1 as LGHDT and CDR2 as YNNKEL (reference sequence). Trimming stripped 0 bases from V and 8 bases from J, with 16 bases between. CDR3 loop: CASSQDIGGRGEKLFF. The CDR3 bases that were read are TGTGCCAGCAGCCAAGATATCGGGGGGCGGGGGGAAAAA.

This chain's CDR3 is CASSPGQGAYFSHEQYF. CDR3 DNA, as far as it was read: TGTGCCAGCTCGCCGGGACAGGGGGCGTATTTTTCCCACGAG. The chain couples TRBV18 to TRBJ2-7; 12 bases match TRBD1. The read terminates 3 residues ahead of where the CDR3 ends, so the germline J gene completes it. CDR1 is KGHSH, CDR2 LQKENI, per germline. The CDR3 has 17 residues. The V segment lost 6 bases and the J segment 5 bases; nucleotides outside the gene matches: 14.

A note on this clone: Coverage ceases 3 residues before the CDR3 finishes, and the germline J gene fills in the end. The rearrangement uses TRBV18 and TRBJ2-4; 10 positions agree with TRBD1. The CDR3 covers 13 residues. Germline V gene lookup returns CDR1 KGHSH and CDR2 LQKENI. The covered CDR3 bases are TGTGCCAGCTCCCCGGGACAGGGGAGCGCT. Amino acid sequence: CASSPGQGSA. The entire CDR3 protein is CASSPGQGSAQYF.